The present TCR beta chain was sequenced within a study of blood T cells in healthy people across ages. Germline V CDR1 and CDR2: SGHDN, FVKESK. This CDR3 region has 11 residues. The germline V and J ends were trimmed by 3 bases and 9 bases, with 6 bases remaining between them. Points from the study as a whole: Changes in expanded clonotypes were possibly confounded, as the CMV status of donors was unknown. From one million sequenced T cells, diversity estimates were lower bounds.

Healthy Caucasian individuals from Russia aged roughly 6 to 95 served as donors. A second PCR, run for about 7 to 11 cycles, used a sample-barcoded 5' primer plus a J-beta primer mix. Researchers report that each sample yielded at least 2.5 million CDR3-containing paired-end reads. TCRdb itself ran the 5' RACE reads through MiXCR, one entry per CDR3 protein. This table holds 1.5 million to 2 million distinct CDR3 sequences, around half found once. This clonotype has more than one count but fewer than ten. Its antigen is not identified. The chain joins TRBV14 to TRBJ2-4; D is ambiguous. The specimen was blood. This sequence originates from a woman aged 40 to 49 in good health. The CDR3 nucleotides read TGTGCCAGCAGCCAGGGGATCATTCAGTACTTC. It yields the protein CASSQGIIQYF.